This T cell receptor (beta chain) emerged from a study of preoperative IRX-2 immunotherapy in early breast cancer (dated by TCRdb to about 2019). The CDR3, from cysteine to phenylalanine, totals 15 residues. CDR3 DNA only is kept here, 45 bases in frame from base 1. CDR1 SGHRS and CDR2 YFSETQ are derived from the germline V gene. V is reduced by 0 bases and J by 5 bases, leaving a spacing of 13 bases between them. Turning to this clone: Its antigen is still unknown. Base qualities are not at hand, and no much larger clone is one base apart.

The sample's treatment or condition label is to be understood as: preoperative locoregional IRX-2 cytokine immunotherapy. The samples were obtained from a phase Ib study that tested preoperative, locoregional IRX-2 cytokine immunotherapy meant to prime immune responses. Donors were patients with early-stage breast cancer who received IRX-2 before surgery. Library construction relied on the immunoSEQ multiplex PCR assay. The immuneACCESS repertoire file appears here via TCRdb, limited to in-frame rearrangements. These files lack a portion of the clones; in checked studies, under half of the deficit traces to unresolved V genes, and the cause of the others is not known. Within this sample are about 29,000 clones, with roughly 90% of them counted one time only. The biggest ten clones account for approximately 10% of the sample.

The sample was acquired from a patient treated with IRX-2 immunotherapy. This TCR was recovered from a human donor with breast cancer. The V and J segments used are TRBV5-1 and TRBJ2-3, with no D gene named confidently. The CDR3 amino acid sequence is: CASSLEGRYLDTQYF. At the DNA level, the sequence is TGCGCCAGCAGCTTGGAAGGCCGCTACCTAGATACGCAGTATTTT. The entire variable domain, with the stretches around the CDR3 drawn from the reference TRBV5-1 and TRBJ2-3 proteins, is KAGVTQTPRYLIKTRGQQVTLSCSPISGHRSVSWYQQTPGQGLQFLFEYFSETQRNKGNFPGRFSGRQFSNSRSEMNVSTLELGDSALYLCASSLEGRYLDTQYFGPGTRLTVL.